The rows below give T cell receptor beta chains drawn from one sample of a study of tumor-infiltrating lymphocytes in localized non-small cell lung cancer. Libraries were prepared by immunoSEQ multiplex PCR; TCRdb keeps only in-frame clonotypes and omits some of them. The sample lists 21,000 or so clones, 70% to 80% occurring once. The sequencing input was lung tumor tissue. Every receptor here comes from a human donor with non-small cell lung cancer. Both conserved end residues are part of each CDR3. The D gene is left open where the match is weak. Clone sizes are given selectively: once, few, many, or a class where the clone is expanded.

D	size	V	J	length	DNA	CDR3
TRBD2	once	TRBV15	TRBJ2-1	15	TGTGCCACCAGCAGAGACCCCCGGGGGGATGATGAGCAGTTCTTC	CATSRDPRGDDEQFF
-	-	TRBV5-6	TRBJ2-7	13	TGTGCCAGCAGCTTAGGTGTATTCTACGAGCAGTACTTC	CASSLGVFYEQYF
-	-	TRBV7-2	TRBJ2-2	16	TGTGCCAGCAGCTTAGATGGCCCGAGGAACACCGGGGAGCTGTTTTTT	CASSLDGPRNTGELFF
-	-	TRBV30	TRBJ1-5	17	TGTGCCTGGAGTGGGACCAGGACCCGGATGGGCAATCAGCCCCAGCATTTT	CAWSGTRTRMGNQPQHF
-	few	TRBV2	TRBJ1-2	13	TGTGCCAGCAGACGAGGGCCTAACTATGGCTACACCTTC	CASRRGPNYGYTF
TRBD2	-	TRBV5-1	TRBJ2-3	14	TGCGCCAGCAGCTTGGGGCTAGCGGGAGGTACGCAGTATTTT	CASSLGLAGGTQYF
-	-	TRBV27	TRBJ2-7	12	TGTGCCAGCAGTTCGTGGGGCTACGAGCAGTACTTC	CASSSWGYEQYF
-	-	TRBV5-1	TRBJ1-4	14	TGCGCCAGCAGCTTGGCCCAGGGCGATGAAAAACTGTTTTTT	CASSLAQGDEKLFF
-	-	TRBV19	TRBJ2-5	15	TGTGCCAGTAGTATAGCGAGGTTGGGGCAAGAGACCCAGTACTTC	CASSIARLGQETQYF
-	-	TRBV29-1	TRBJ2-7	14	TGCAGCGTTTTGGTTGGGCTAGCCCCCTACGAGCAGTACTTC	CSVLVGLAPYEQYF
TRBD2	few	TRBV27	TRBJ2-2	16	TGTGCCAGCAGTTCCCATCCGGGACTAGCTACCGGGGAGCTGTTTTTT	CASSSHPGLATGELFF
TRBD1	-	TRBV28	TRBJ2-5	17	TGTGCCAGCACCTCCCCTTGGGGGACAGGGTTCGCAGAGACCCAGTACTTC	CASTSPWGTGFAETQYF
-	-	TRBV11-2	TRBJ2-7	13	TGTGCCAGCAGAAGCGGTCTCTCCTACGAGCAGTACTTC	CASRSGLSYEQYF
TRBD1	few	TRBV20-1	TRBJ2-5	11	TGCAGTGCTATGACAGGGGGGACCCAGTACTTC	CSAMTGGTQYF
-	-	TRBV19	TRBJ1-5	15	TGTGCCAGCACCTGGGACGTTCATAGCAATCAGCCCCAGCATTTT	CASTWDVHSNQPQHF
TRBD1	few	TRBV15	TRBJ2-5	14	TGTGCCACCAGGGGGCCAGGGGGACAAGAGACCCAGTACTTC	CATRGPGGQETQYF
TRBD1	few	TRBV19	TRBJ1-2	15	TGTGCCAGTACCTTAACCGGACAGGGTGGCTATGGCTACACCTTC	CASTLTGQGGYGYTF
-	-	TRBV5-6	TRBJ2-7	14	TGTGCCAGCAGCTTAGGTGTAGGGAACTACGAGCAGTACTTC	CASSLGVGNYEQYF
TRBD1	few	TRBV9	TRBJ2-7	15	TGTGCCAGCAGCGTAGACTCCGGACAGGGTTACGAGCAGTACTTC	CASSVDSGQGYEQYF
-	-	TRBV18	TRBJ1-1	14	TGTGCCAGCTCCAACCAAGGACAGAACACTGAAGCTTTCTTT	CASSNQGQNTEAFF
-	-	TRBV4-1	TRBJ1-1	14	TGCGCCAGCAGCCCCACCGGCATGAACACTGAAGCTTTCTTT	CASSPTGMNTEAFF
TRBD1	medium-sized	TRBV7-2	TRBJ1-1	15	TGTGCCAGCAGCCCAACCTTGACAGGGAGGACTGAAGCTTTCTTT	CASSPTLTGRTEAFF
TRBD1	-	TRBV15	TRBJ1-2	14	TGTGCCACCAGTAAGGACAGGTTTAACTATGGCTACACCTTC	CATSKDRFNYGYTF
TRBD1	-	TRBV27	TRBJ1-5	12	TGTGCCAGGAGCCGACAGGGCCAGCCCCAGCATTTT	CARSRQGQPQHF
TRBD2	-	TRBV29-1	TRBJ2-1	15	TGCAGCGTATCTCCGGGGGGGAGCTCCTACAATGAGCAGTTCTTC	CSVSPGGSSYNEQFF
TRBD2	few	TRBV6-6	TRBJ2-7	15	TGTGCCAGCAGTTACTCACGGACTAGACAGTACGAGCAGTACTTC	CASSYSRTRQYEQYF
-	-	TRBV4-1	TRBJ1-1	17	TGCGCCAGCAGCGATTGGAAAGGGGGGAGGAAGAACACTGAAGCTTTCTTT	CASSDWKGGRKNTEAFF
TRBD1	medium-sized	TRBV5-1	TRBJ1-2	14	TGCGCCAGCAGCCGCCTACAGGGGGGAGATGGCTACACCTTC	CASSRLQGGDGYTF
-	few	TRBV11-3	TRBJ2-1	15	TGTGCCAGCAGCTGGGGGGGCAGCGATATTAGTGAGCAGTTCTTC	CASSWGGSDISEQFF
-	-	TRBV7-9	TRBJ2-3	14	TGTGCCAGCAGCTTAATACAGGGCGCAAATACGCAGTATTTT	CASSLIQGANTQYF
-	-	TRBV9	TRBJ2-2	16	TGTGCCAGCAGCGTAGTTCAGGGTAGGAACACCGGGGAGCTGTTTTTT	CASSVVQGRNTGELFF
-	-	TRBV12-2	TRBJ2-1	17	TGTGCAAGTCGCTTACCAATTAAGCGGGAGGGGACGAATGAGCAGTTCTTC	CASRLPIKREGTNEQFF
-	-	TRBV6-1	TRBJ2-4	15	TGTGCCAGCAGTGGGGACTCTTACGCCAAAAACATTCAGTACTTC	CASSGDSYAKNIQYF
-	once	TRBV29-1	TRBJ2-5	13	TGCAGCGTTGAAGATCAAGGGATGAAGACCCAGTACTTC	CSVEDQGMKTQYF
-	-	TRBV7-7	TRBJ2-1	14	TGTGCTAGCAGCTATGACTCCTCCTACAATGAGCAGTTCTTC	CASSYDSSYNEQFF
TRBD2	once	TRBV7-2	TRBJ2-3	16	TGTGCCAGCAGCCCGTATAGCGGGCAGGTAGGGTGGGGGCAGTATTTT	CASSPYSGQVGWGQYF
-	-	TRBV5-8	TRBJ1-3	16	TGTGCCAGCAGTTATCCTATAGCCTTCTCTGGAAACACCATATATTTT	CASSYPIAFSGNTIYF
-	-	TRBV4-3	TRBJ2-5	14	TGCGCCAGCAGCCAAGAGTGGCCGTTAGAGACCCAGTACTTC	CASSQEWPLETQYF
TRBD2	-	TRBV4-2	TRBJ2-1	14	TGTGCCAGCAGCCCGGGACTAGCGGGGAATGAGCAGTTCTTC	CASSPGLAGNEQFF
-	few	TRBV18	TRBJ1-2	14	TGTGCCAGCTCACCAGGGGCAGGGGCCTATGGCTACACCTTC	CASSPGAGAYGYTF
TRBD2	-	TRBV7-8	TRBJ2-7	18	TGTGCCAGCAGCTTAGAAACCCCGTCTAGCGGGAGATACTACGAGCAGTACTTC	CASSLETPSSGRYYEQYF
TRBD1	-	TRBV6-6	TRBJ1-2	13	TGTGCCAGCACCCGACAGGGAATAGGTGGCTACACCTTC	CASTRQGIGGYTF
TRBD1	-	TRBV12-5	TRBJ2-5	16	TGTGCTAGTGGTTTGATTCCCGGGACAGGAGAAGAGACCCAGTACTTC	CASGLIPGTGEETQYF
TRBD2	-	TRBV7-8	TRBJ2-3	14	TGTGCCAGCAGCCGGGGGGGGAGGGCAGATACGCAGTATTTT	CASSRGGRADTQYF
-	-	TRBV2	TRBJ1-4	15	TGTGCCAGCAGTGTACAAGGCATCCGAAATGAAAAACTGTTTTTT	CASSVQGIRNEKLFF
-	-	TRBV28	TRBJ2-2	15	TGTGCCAGCAGTCTTCCGACTGCGTTTCCCGGGGAGCTGTTTTTT	CASSLPTAFPGELFF
-	-	TRBV7-2	TRBJ2-3	14	TGTGCCAGCAGCTTCGGGACTAGCACAGATACGCAGTATTTT	CASSFGTSTDTQYF
TRBD2	-	TRBV5-5	TRBJ2-1	15	TGTGCCAGCAGCCAAGCGGGAGCTACCCACAATGAGCAGTTCTTC	CASSQAGATHNEQFF
-	-	TRBV5-1	TRBJ1-2	15	TGCGCCAGCAGCTTGACAGGACAGCTAGGGTATGGCTACACCTTC	CASSLTGQLGYGYTF
-	-	TRBV19	TRBJ1-5	16	TGTGCCAGTAGTATAAGGAAGGGTACGGGGGATCAGCCCCAGCATTTT	CASSIRKGTGDQPQHF
-	-	TRBV5-4	TRBJ1-1	14	TGTGCCAGCAGCCCCCCGGGGGCGAACACTGAAGCTTTCTTT	CASSPPGANTEAFF
TRBD2	-	TRBV27	TRBJ2-7	16	TGTGCCAGCAGGACAAACGGACTAGCGGGAGCCCGCGAGCAGTACTTC	CASRTNGLAGAREQYF
-	-	TRBV19	TRBJ2-3	15	TGTGCCAGTAGTATAGATCGACAGGGCACAGATACGCAGTATTTT	CASSIDRQGTDTQYF
TRBD2	-	TRBV5-1	TRBJ2-7	16	TGCGCCAGCAGCCCGGGTAGCGGGAGTAGCGGGTTCGAGCAGTACTTC	CASSPGSGSSGFEQYF
-	few	TRBV5-8	TRBJ1-2	11	TGTGCCAGCAGCTTGCACCTGCCCCCTTTCTTC	CASSLHLPPFF
-	-	TRBV4-2	TRBJ1-1	14	TGTGCCAGCAGCCAAGATCGGAGGGACAAGGGGGCTTTCTTT	CASSQDRRDKGAFF
-	-	TRBV18	TRBJ2-5	13	TGTGCCAGCTTCGGACCTGGCAAAGAGACCCAGTACTTC	CASFGPGKETQYF
-	-	TRBV7-2	TRBJ2-1	12	TGTGCCAGCAGCCTAATACCCGGAGAGCAGTTCTTC	CASSLIPGEQFF
TRBD2	-	TRBV7-3	TRBJ2-5	15	TGTGCCAGCAGCTCACCGCTAGCGGAGCAAGAGACCCAGTACTTC	CASSSPLAEQETQYF